This TCR beta chain was observed in a study of metastatic and nonmetastatic thyroid tumors. The CDR3 loop spans 11 amino acids. The V and J ends lost 5 bases and 12 bases, in that order; junction bases with no gene match: 6. In germline, CDR1 is SEHNR, CDR2 FQNEAQ (reference sequence). This clone was counted many times. Its antigen is as yet unknown. Study-level results: Malignant thyroid tumors reportedly exceeded benign nodules significantly in TCR beta diversity, with the difference appearing in blood and tumor.

Every patient underwent thyroid surgery untreated. Per the original methods: The study took CDR3 differences across clinicopathological groups and made a distant-metastasis classifier for papillary thyroid cancer from them. TCRdb re-called clones from the PCR reads using MiXCR. The V and J calls were determined by TCRdb, not by the authors. The repertoire holds under 55,000 clones, with about a sixth as singletons. The sample comprised blood. This sequence joins TRBV7-9 and TRBJ2-7, with TRBD2 matching 8 bases. The receptor was derived from a female donor with papillary thyroid cancer or a benign thyroid nodule (not recorded which). Some clones in this sample may be carry-over from other donors' samples. CDR3 amino acids: CASSDSGIWYF. CDR3 nucleotides: TGTGCCAGCAGCGATAGCGGGATTTGGTACTTC.